The next 9 T cell receptor beta chains were all read from a single sample in a study of OX40 agonist ivuxolimab in advanced cancers. The assay was immunoSEQ multiplex PCR, and TCRdb's table has in-frame clones only and misses some. The sample includes over 65,000 clones, 70% to 90% of them seen just once. Sequencing used CD4+ or CD8+ T cells sorted from blood, obtained in a trial of the OX40 agonist ivuxolimab. The receptor source for this set is an adult with an advanced solid tumor such as melanoma, head and neck, liver or kidney cancer.

This chain uses TRBV27 with TRBJ1-2, with D unclear. The germline V gene has CDR1 MNHEY and CDR2 SMNVEV (reference sequence). Deletions cut 1 base from V and 8 bases from J, with 17 bases between. The CDR3 runs 15 residues. The CDR3 sequence is CASSLLGIGRRGYTF. CDR3 nucleotide sequence: TGTGCCAGCAGTTTATTAGGTATCGGAAGAAGGGGCTACACCTTC.

The chain carries TRBV9 and TRBJ1-4; TRBD1 is a possible D gene (6 bases). The CDR3 is 14 amino acids. The germline CDR1 and CDR2 sequences are SGDLS and YYNGEE. V was trimmed by 2 bases and J by 7 bases, leaving 12 bases between them. CDR3 region: CASSVATGFEKLFF. CDR3 nucleotides: TGTGCCAGCAGCGTGGCCACAGGGTTTGAAAAACTGTTTTTT.

CDR3 in amino acids: CASSKAGTPYEQYF. The CDR3 DNA follows: TGCGCCAGCAGTAAAGCCGGGACCCCCTACGAGCAGTACTTC. V gene TRBV10-1 combines with J gene TRBJ2-7; D is perhaps TRBD1 or TRBD2 (5 bases each). CDR3 length equals 14 residues. Germline V gives CDR1 WNHNN, CDR2 SYGVQD (reference sequence). Trimming shortened V by 5 bases and J by 2 bases, and 13 bases separated the two germline ends.

The CDR3 sequence is CASSPQTGSYEQYF. The CDR3, as DNA: TGCGCCAGCAGCCCTCAGACAGGGAGCTACGAGCAGTACTTC. This chain joins TRBV4-3 and TRBJ2-7; 7 bases line up with TRBD1. The germline V gene has CDR1 LGHNA and CDR2 YSLEER. This CDR3 region has 14 residues. The V segment lost 4 bases and the J segment 3 bases; nucleotides outside the gene matches: 6.

This rearrangement joins TRBV27 to TRBJ2-7; TRBD2 agrees at 8 bases. Germline V gene data show CDR1 as MNHEY and CDR2 as SMNVEV (reference sequence). The trim removed 6 bases at V and 6 bases at J, leaving 7 bases unmatched. This CDR3 has 13 residues. The CDR3 loop reads CASRQRGRSEQYF. CDR3 in DNA: TGTGCCAGCAGGCAGCGGGGGCGGTCCGAGCAGTACTTC.

This clone is a singleton in its sample. The chain joins TRBV28 to TRBJ1-1; a weak D match, TRBD1 (6 bases). V lost 5 bases and J lost 5, with 12 bases in between. The CDR3 contains 13 residues. Germline-derived CDR1 and CDR2 are MDHEN and SYDVKM. CDR3 sequence: CASSRGVWTEAFF. Written as DNA, the CDR3 is TGTGCCAGCAGTAGGGGGGTGTGGACTGAAGCTTTCTTT.

V gene TRBV6-5 combines with J gene TRBJ1-1; D ambiguous. The CDR3 has 13 residues. V shed 7 bases and J shed 8 bases, with 17 bases lying between them. Germline loops: CDR1 MNHEY, CDR2 SVGAGI. The CDR3 DNA reads TGTGCCAGCAAACCTCTCGGACGCGGGGAAGCTTTCTTT. Protein: CASKPLGRGEAFF.

The chain recombines TRBV6-1 with TRBJ2-7; possible D gene TRBD2, 6 bases. Per the germline V gene, CDR1 is MNHNS and CDR2 is SASEGT. This CDR3 is built from 14 residues. The V end was cut by 6 bases, the J end by 4 bases, with 16 bases between. This chain's CDR3 is CASSPTRGGYEQYF. The CDR3 DNA sequence: TGTGCCAGCAGCCCGACTAGGGGCGGGTACGAGCAGTACTTC.

The chain employs TRBV10-3 and TRBJ1-4; the match to TRBD1 covers 7 bases. The CDR3 consists of 14 residues. CDR1 and CDR2 from the germline V gene are ENHRY and SYGVKD. The V gene end was trimmed by 2 bases and the J gene end by 5 bases; junction bases not matched to a gene: 2. The CDR3 coding sequence is TGTGCCATCAGTGAGCAGGGGGGGAATGAAAAACTGTTTTTT. Its translation: CAISEQGGNEKLFF.